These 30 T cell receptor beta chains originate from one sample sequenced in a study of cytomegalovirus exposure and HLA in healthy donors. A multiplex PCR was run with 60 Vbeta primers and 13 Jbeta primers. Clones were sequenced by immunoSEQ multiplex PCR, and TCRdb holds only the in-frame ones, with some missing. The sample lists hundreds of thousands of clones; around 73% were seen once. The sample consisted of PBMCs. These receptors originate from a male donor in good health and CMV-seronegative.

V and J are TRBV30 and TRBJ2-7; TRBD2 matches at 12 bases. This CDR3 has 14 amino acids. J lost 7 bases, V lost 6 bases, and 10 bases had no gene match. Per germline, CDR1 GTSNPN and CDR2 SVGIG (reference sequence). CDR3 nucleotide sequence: TGTGCCTGTAACCTAGCGGGAGGGCCTGGGGAGCAGTACTTC. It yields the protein CACNLAGGPGEQYF.

The CDR3 loop reads CASSLAGTGATTRNQPQHF. Written as DNA, the CDR3 is TGCGCCAGCAGCTTGGCGGGGACAGGCGCCACAACTCGCAATCAGCCCCAGCATTTT. The chain uses TRBV5-1 and TRBJ1-5; 8 bases agree with TRBD1. After removal of 0 bases from V and 2 bases from J, the junction contained 13 bases not matched to a gene. There are 19 residues in the CDR3. Germline V gives CDR1 SGHRS, CDR2 YFSETQ.

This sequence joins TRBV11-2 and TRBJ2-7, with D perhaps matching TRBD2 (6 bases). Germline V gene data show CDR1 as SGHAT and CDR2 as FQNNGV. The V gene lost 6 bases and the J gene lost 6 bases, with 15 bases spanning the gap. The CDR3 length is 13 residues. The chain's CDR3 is CASRNTFGSEQYF. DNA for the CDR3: TGTGCCAGCAGAAATACATTCGGGAGCGAGCAGTACTTC.

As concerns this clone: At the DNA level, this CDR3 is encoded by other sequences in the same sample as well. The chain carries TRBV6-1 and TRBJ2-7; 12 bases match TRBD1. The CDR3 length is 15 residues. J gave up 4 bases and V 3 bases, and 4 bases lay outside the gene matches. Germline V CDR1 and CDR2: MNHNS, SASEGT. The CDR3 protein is CASSEGTGGFYEQYF. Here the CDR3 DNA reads TGTGCCAGCAGTGAGGGGACAGGGGGCTTTTACGAGCAGTACTTC.

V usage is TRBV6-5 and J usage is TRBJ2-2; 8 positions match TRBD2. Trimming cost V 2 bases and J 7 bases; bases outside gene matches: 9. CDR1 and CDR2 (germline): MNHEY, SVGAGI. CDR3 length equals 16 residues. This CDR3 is CASSYGLRLAGGELFF. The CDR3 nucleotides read TGTGCCAGCAGTTACGGATTAAGGCTAGCGGGCGGGGAGCTGTTTTTT.

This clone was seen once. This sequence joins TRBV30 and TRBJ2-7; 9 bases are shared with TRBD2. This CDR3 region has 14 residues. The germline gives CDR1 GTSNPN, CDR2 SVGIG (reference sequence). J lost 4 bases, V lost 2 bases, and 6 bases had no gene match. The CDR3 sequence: CAWSTASGNYEQYF. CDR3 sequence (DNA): TGTGCCTGGAGTACGGCTAGCGGGAATTACGAGCAGTACTTC.

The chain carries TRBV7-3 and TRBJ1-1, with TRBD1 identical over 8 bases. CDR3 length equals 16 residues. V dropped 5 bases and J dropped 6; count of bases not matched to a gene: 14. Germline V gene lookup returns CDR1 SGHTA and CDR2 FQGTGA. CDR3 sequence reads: CASSPQGASWIPEAFF. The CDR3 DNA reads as TGTGCCAGCAGCCCGCAGGGGGCCTCCTGGATCCCTGAAGCTTTCTTT.

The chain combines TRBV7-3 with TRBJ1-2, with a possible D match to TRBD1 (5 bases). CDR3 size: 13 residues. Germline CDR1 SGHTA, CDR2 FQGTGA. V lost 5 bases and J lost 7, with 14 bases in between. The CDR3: CASSLNGGRGYTF. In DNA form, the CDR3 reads TGTGCCAGCAGCCTTAACGGGGGTCGTGGCTACACCTTC.

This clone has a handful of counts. CDR3 nucleotides: TGTGCCAGCACCGCGCTAGGGACTAGCGGGACCGACAATGAGCAGTTCTTC. Encoded protein: CASTALGTSGTDNEQFF. The gene calls are TRBV28 and TRBJ2-1; TRBD2 aligns across 13 bases. The CDR3 sequence is 17 residues long. From germline, CDR1 is MDHEN and CDR2 SYDVKM. Trimming at V came to 7 bases and at J to 5 bases, leaving 11 bases not matched to a gene.

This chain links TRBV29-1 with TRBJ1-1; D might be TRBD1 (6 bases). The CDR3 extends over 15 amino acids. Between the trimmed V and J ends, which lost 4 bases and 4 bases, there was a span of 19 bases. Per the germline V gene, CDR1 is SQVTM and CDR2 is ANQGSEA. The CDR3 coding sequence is TGCAGCGTTGGCCCACTACAGAGGGGGATCACTGAAGCTTTCTTT. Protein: CSVGPLQRGITEAFF.

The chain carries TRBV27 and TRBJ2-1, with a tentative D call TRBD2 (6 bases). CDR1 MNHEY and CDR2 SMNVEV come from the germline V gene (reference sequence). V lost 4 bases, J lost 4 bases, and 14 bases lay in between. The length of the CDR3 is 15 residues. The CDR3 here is CASSYTGEPYNEQFF. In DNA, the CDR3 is TGTGCCAGCAGTTATACGGGGGAGCCTTACAATGAGCAGTTCTTC.

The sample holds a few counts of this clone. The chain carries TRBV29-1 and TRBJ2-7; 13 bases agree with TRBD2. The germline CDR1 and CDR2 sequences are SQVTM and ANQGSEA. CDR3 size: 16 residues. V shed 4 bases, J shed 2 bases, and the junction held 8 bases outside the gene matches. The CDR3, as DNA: TGCAGCGTTGGGGGACTAGCGGGACTACCGCCCTACGAGCAGTACTTC. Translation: CSVGGLAGLPPYEQYF.

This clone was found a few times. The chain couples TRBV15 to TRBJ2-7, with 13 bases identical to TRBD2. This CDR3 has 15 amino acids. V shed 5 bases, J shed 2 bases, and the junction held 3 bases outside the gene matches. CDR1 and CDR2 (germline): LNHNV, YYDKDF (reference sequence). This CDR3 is CATSFGLAGAYEQYF. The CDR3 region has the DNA TGTGCCACCAGCTTCGGACTAGCGGGGGCCTACGAGCAGTACTTC.

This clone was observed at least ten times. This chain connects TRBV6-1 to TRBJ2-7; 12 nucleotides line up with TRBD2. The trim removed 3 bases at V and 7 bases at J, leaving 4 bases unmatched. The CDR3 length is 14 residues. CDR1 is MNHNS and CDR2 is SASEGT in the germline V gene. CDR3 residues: CASSEASGREEQYF. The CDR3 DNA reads TGTGCCAGCAGTGAGGCTAGCGGGAGGGAGGAGCAGTACTTC.

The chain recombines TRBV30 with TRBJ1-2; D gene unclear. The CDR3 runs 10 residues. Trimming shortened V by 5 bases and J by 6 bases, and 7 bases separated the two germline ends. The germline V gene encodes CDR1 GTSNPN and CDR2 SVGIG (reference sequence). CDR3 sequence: CAWEGDGYTF. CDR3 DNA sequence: TGTGCCTGGGAGGGTGATGGCTACACCTTC.

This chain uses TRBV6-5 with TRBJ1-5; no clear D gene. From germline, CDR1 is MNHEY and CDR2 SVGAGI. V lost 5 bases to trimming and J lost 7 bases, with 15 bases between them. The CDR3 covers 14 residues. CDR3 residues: CASSAGAGIQPQHF. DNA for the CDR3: TGTGCCAGCAGTGCCGGTGCCGGGATCCAGCCCCAGCATTTT.

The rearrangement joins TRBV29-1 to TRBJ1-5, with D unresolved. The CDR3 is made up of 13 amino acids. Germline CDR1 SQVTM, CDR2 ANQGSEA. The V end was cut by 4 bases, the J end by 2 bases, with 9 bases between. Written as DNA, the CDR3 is TGCAGCGTTGTTTTAGATGGCAATCAGCCCCAGCATTTT. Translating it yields CSVVLDGNQPQHF.

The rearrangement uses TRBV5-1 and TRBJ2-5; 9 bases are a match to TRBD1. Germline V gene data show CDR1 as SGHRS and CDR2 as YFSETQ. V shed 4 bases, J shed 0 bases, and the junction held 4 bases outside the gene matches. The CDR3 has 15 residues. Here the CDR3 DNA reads TGCGCCAGCAGCGGAGGACAGGGGCACCAAGAGACCCAGTACTTC. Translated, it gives CASSGGQGHQETQYF.

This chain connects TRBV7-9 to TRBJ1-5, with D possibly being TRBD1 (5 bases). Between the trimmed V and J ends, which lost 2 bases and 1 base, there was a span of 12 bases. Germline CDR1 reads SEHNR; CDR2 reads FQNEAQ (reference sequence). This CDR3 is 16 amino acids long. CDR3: CASSLSSTGSNQPQHF. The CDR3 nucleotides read TGTGCCAGCAGCTTAAGTAGTACAGGAAGCAATCAGCCCCAGCATTTT.

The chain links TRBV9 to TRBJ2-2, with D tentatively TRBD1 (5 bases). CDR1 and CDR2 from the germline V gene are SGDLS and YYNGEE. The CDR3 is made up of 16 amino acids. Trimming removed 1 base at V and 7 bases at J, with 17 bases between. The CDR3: CASSVQTQGVIGELFF. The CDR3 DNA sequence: TGTGCCAGCAGCGTACAGACTCAAGGGGTAATCGGGGAGCTGTTTTTT.

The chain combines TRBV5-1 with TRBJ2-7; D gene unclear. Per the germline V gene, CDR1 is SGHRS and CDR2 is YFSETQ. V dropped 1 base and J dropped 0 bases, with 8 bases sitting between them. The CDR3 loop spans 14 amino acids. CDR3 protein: CASSLLESSYEQYF. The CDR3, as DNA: TGCGCCAGCAGCTTGTTGGAGAGCTCCTACGAGCAGTACTTC.

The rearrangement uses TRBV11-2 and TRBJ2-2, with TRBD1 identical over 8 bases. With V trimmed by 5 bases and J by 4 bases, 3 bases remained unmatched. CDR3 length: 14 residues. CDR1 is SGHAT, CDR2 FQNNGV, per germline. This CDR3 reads CASSGQGATGELFF. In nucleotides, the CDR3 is TGTGCCAGCAGCGGACAGGGCGCCACCGGGGAGCTGTTTTTT.

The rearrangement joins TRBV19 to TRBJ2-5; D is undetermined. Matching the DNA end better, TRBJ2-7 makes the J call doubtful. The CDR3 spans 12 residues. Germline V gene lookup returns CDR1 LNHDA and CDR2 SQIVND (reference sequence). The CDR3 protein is CASRAGSYEQYF. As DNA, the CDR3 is TGTGCCAGTAGGGCAGGTTCCTACGAGCAGTACTTC.

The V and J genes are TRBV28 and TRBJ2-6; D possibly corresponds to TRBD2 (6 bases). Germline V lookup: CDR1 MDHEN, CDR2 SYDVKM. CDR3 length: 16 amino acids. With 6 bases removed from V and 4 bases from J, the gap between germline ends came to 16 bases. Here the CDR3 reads CASSLGEETGANVLTF. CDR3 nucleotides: TGTGCCAGCAGCCTTGGGGAGGAAACCGGGGCCAACGTCCTGACTTTC.

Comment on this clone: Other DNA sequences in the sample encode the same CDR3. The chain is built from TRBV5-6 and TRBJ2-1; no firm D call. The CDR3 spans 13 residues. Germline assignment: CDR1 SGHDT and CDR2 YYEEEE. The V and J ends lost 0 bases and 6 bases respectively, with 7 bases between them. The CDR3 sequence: CASSLGLGNEQFF. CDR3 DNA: TGTGCCAGCAGCTTGGGCCTAGGCAATGAGCAGTTCTTC. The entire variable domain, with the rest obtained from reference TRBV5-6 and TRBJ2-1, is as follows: DAGVTQSPTHLIKTRGQQVTLRCSPKSGHDTVSWYQQALGQGPQFIFQYYEEEERQRGNFPDRFSGHQFPNYSSELNVNALLLGDSALYLCASSLGLGNEQFFGPGTRLTVL.

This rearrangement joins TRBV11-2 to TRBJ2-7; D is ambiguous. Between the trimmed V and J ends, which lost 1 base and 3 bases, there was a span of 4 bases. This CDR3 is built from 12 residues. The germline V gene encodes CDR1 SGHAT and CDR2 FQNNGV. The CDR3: CASSLVVYEQYF. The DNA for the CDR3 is TGTGCCAGCAGCTTAGTAGTCTACGAGCAGTACTTC.

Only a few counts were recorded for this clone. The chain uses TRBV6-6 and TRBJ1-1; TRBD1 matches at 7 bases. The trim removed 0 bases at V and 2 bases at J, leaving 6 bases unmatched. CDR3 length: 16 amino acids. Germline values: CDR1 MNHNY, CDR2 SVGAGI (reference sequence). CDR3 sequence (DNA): TGTGCCAGCAGTTACTCATTACAGGGGTCTAACACTGAAGCTTTCTTT. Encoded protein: CASSYSLQGSNTEAFF.

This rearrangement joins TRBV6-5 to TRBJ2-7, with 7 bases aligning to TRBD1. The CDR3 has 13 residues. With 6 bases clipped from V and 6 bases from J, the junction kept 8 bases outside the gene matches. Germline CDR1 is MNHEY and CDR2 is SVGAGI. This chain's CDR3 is CASRRRGRAEQYF. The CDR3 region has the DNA TGTGCCAGCAGACGCAGGGGGAGAGCCGAGCAGTACTTC.

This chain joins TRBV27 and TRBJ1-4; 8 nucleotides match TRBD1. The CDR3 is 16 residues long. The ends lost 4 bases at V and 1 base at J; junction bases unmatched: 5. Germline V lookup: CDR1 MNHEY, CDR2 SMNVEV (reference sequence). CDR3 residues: CASSSRQGRTNEKLFF. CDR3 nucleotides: TGTGCCAGCAGTTCCAGACAGGGGAGAACTAATGAAAAACTGTTTTTT. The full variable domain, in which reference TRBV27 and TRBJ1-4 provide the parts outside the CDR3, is EAQVTQNPRYLITVTGKKLTVTCSQNMNHEYMSWYRQDPGLGLRQIYYSMNVEVTDKGDVPEGYKVSRKEKRNFPLILESPSPNQTSLYFCASSSRQGRTNEKLFFGSGTQLSVL.

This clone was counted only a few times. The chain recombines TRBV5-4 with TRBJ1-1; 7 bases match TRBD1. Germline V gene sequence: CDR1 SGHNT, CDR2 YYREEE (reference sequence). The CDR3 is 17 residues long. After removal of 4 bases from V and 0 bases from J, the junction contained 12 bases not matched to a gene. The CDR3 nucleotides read TGTGCCAGCAGCCAGGGAGCGTGGACAGGTCTGAACACTGAAGCTTTCTTT. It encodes CASSQGAWTGLNTEAFF.